The 26 T cell receptor beta chains below all came from one sample that was sequenced in a study of OX40 agonist ivuxolimab in advanced cancers. The library was made by the immunoSEQ multiplex PCR assay. TCRdb retrieved this table from immuneACCESS and kept in-frame rearrangements only. Not all clones are present; in checked studies, unresolved V genes account for under half, and no reason is known for the remainder. Recorded for this sample are about 42,000 clones; 75% to 90% of them occurred a single time. The ten largest account for about 4.3% of the sample. The specimen comprised CD4+ or CD8+ T cells sorted from blood, sampled in a trial of the OX40 agonist ivuxolimab. The receptor source for this set is an adult with an advanced solid tumor such as melanoma, head and neck, liver or kidney cancer.

The V gene is TRBV19, the J gene TRBJ1-2; 7 nucleotides line up with TRBD1. Germline CDR1 and CDR2: LNHDA and SQIVND (reference sequence). The CDR3 contains 16 residues. Trimming took 6 bases from V and 4 from J; bases not matched to a gene: 14. Written as DNA, the CDR3 is TGTGCCAGTAGGAGGGGTTACAGGGGCTTACCCTATGGCTACACCTTC. Translation gives CASRRGYRGLPYGYTF.

V gene TRBV18 combines with J gene TRBJ2-7, with D possibly matching TRBD1 (5 bases). The CDR3 contains 16 residues. Per the germline V gene, CDR1 is KGHSH and CDR2 is LQKENI. Trimming pared 2 bases from V and 2 bases from J, leaving 16 bases between. Here the CDR3 reads CASSPTLRTHTYEQYF. CDR3 coding DNA: TGTGCCAGCTCACCAACGTTAAGGACACACACCTACGAGCAGTACTTC.

This sequence joins TRBV7-9 and TRBJ2-7, with 11 nucleotides matching TRBD2. Trimming took 6 bases from V and 2 from J; bases not matched to a gene: 6. Germline lookup yields CDR1 SEHNR and CDR2 FQNEAQ (reference sequence). The CDR3 loop spans 15 amino acids. For the CDR3, the DNA is TGTGCCAGCAGACCGACTAGCGGGAATCCCTACGAGCAGTACTTC. Its protein product is CASRPTSGNPYEQYF.

V usage is TRBV6-5 and J usage is TRBJ1-1, with a weak D call TRBD1 (6 bases). The CDR3 is made up of 13 amino acids. Trimming cost V 5 bases and J 5 bases, with 12 bases left between them. Germline V gives CDR1 MNHEY, CDR2 SVGAGI. CDR3 sequence (DNA): TGTGCCAGCAGTCAGCAGGGGAGAACTGAAGCTTTCTTT. It codes for CASSQQGRTEAFF.

The chain links TRBV6-1 to TRBJ1-1; D gene unclear. V gave up 5 bases and J gave up 2 bases, with 15 bases separating them. CDR1 and CDR2 from the germline V gene are MNHNS and SASEGT. The CDR3 runs 15 residues. CDR3 bases: TGTGCCAGCAGTTTCACCTACCCTAGTAACACTGAAGCTTTCTTT. This gives the protein CASSFTYPSNTEAFF.

This clone was counted once. This chain connects TRBV28 to TRBJ1-5; the D is unclear. V gave up 6 bases and J gave up 3 bases, with 12 bases separating them. Germline loops: CDR1 MDHEN, CDR2 SYDVKM. The CDR3 has 14 residues. The CDR3 region is CASSRDRLNQPQHF. For the CDR3, the DNA is TGTGCCAGCAGCCGCGACCGACTCAATCAGCCCCAGCATTTT.

The chain couples TRBV5-4 to TRBJ2-7; D gene unclear. The CDR3 consists of 13 residues. Per the germline V gene, CDR1 is SGHNT and CDR2 is YYREEE (reference sequence). With 7 bases removed from V and 0 bases from J, the gap between germline ends came to 11 bases. CDR3 protein: CASSGFSSYEQYF. CDR3 nucleotides: TGTGCCAGCTCCGGGTTCAGCTCCTACGAGCAGTACTTC.

The chain combines TRBV5-6 with TRBJ1-4; D is undetermined. The CDR3 contains 15 residues. The V and J ends lost 4 bases and 0 bases respectively, with 10 bases between them. Germline CDR1 reads SGHDT; CDR2 reads YYEEEE. CDR3 coding DNA: TGTGCCAGCAGCCCTCCGATAGCAACTAATGAAAAACTGTTTTTT. Protein product: CASSPPIATNEKLFF.

This rearrangement joins TRBV19 to TRBJ2-5; D uncertain. CDR1 LNHDA and CDR2 SQIVND come from the germline V gene (reference sequence). V dropped 8 bases and J dropped 4 bases, with 14 bases sitting between them. The CDR3 runs to 13 residues. CDR3: CASQASPRETQYF. CDR3 bases: TGTGCCAGTCAGGCCTCACCACGAGAGACCCAGTACTTC.

Only a few counts were recorded for this clone. The chain is built from TRBV6-4 and TRBJ1-2, with a possible D match to TRBD1 (6 bases). CDR1 MRHNA and CDR2 SNTAGT come from the germline V gene. With 4 bases removed from V and 8 bases from J, the gap between germline ends came to 17 bases. This CDR3 contains 14 residues. The CDR3 spells CASSVLSGVGGYTF. CDR3 nucleotide sequence: TGTGCCAGCAGTGTGTTATCAGGGGTTGGAGGCTACACCTTC.

V usage is TRBV2 and J usage is TRBJ1-1; D gene ambiguous. The CDR3 covers 13 residues. The V gene's germline CDR1 is SNHLY and CDR2 FYNNEI. Between the trimmed V and J ends, which lost 6 bases and 1 base, there was a span of 9 bases. Here the CDR3 reads CASSTTQNTEAFF. The CDR3 DNA follows: TGTGCCAGCAGCACGACTCAGAACACTGAAGCTTTCTTT. The full variable domain, rest sourced from reference TRBV2 and TRBJ1-1, is EPEVTQTPSHQVTQMGQEVILRCVPISNHLYFYWYRQILGQKVEFLVSFYNNEISEKSEIFDDQFSVERPDGSNFTLKIRSTKLEDSAMYFCASSTTQNTEAFFGQGTRLTVV.

The chain has TRBV7-2 and TRBJ1-2; 8 bases are shared with TRBD1. Losses at the gene ends were 3 bases for V and 2 bases for J; bases not matched to a gene: 5. Germline V lookup: CDR1 SGHTA, CDR2 FQGNSA. There are 15 residues in the CDR3. The DNA for the CDR3 is TGTGCCAGCAGCTTGGGGTACAGGGGGAACTATGGCTACACCTTC. It translates to CASSLGYRGNYGYTF.

V usage is TRBV28 and J usage is TRBJ1-1; D is unresolved. Per the germline V gene, CDR1 is MDHEN and CDR2 is SYDVKM. The CDR3 totals 17 residues. Trimming stripped 2 bases from V and 1 base from J, with 17 bases between. The DNA for the CDR3 is TGTGCCAGCAGTTTAGCGGGCGCTGGTTGGCAGAACACTGAAGCTTTCTTT. This gives the protein CASSLAGAGWQNTEAFF.

The rearrangement uses TRBV18 and TRBJ2-3; 9 positions match TRBD1. J gave up 2 bases and V 8 bases, and 5 bases lay outside the gene matches. This CDR3 is 14 amino acids long. Per the germline V gene, CDR1 is KGHSH and CDR2 is LQKENI. The DNA of the CDR3 is TGTGCCAGCGCAGGACAGGGGAACACAGATACGCAGTATTTT. It specifies CASAGQGNTDTQYF.

A word on this clone: Distinct nucleotide sequences in the sample also encode this CDR3. DNA of the CDR3: TGTGCCAGCAGCTTAGGGGAGACCCAGTACTTC. Translating it yields CASSLGETQYF. The V and J genes are TRBV11-2 and TRBJ2-5; D is unclear. The CDR3 runs 11 residues. Trimming stripped 1 base from V and 5 bases from J, with 2 bases between. The germline V gene encodes CDR1 SGHAT and CDR2 FQNNGV. The full variable domain, in which reference TRBV11-2 and TRBJ2-5 provide the parts outside the CDR3, is EAGVAQSPRYKIIEKRQSVAFWCNPISGHATLYWYQQILGQGPKLLIQFQNNGVVDDSQLPKDRFSAERLKGVDSTLKIQPAKLEDSAVYLCASSLGETQYFGPGTRLLVL.

This chain uses TRBV10-3 with TRBJ2-1, with D hard to call. The CDR3 length is 17 residues. CDR1 and CDR2 (germline): ENHRY, SYGVKD. V was cut by 0 bases and J by 0 bases, with 12 bases left in between. The CDR3 here is CAISESISRSSYNEQFF. The CDR3 DNA follows: TGTGCCATCAGTGAGTCTATATCAAGGAGCTCCTACAATGAGCAGTTCTTC.

The chain couples TRBV6-5 to TRBJ2-2, with D possibly matching TRBD1 (5 bases). CDR1 is MNHEY and CDR2 is SVGAGI in the germline V gene. Trimming stripped 6 bases from V and 5 bases from J, with 16 bases between. There are 15 residues in the CDR3. Here the CDR3 DNA reads TGTGCCAGCAGCTGGGGCCGTGGTGGGACCGGGGAGCTGTTTTTT. This sequence encodes CASSWGRGGTGELFF.

V is TRBV9 and J is TRBJ2-3; TRBD1 matches 7 bases. CDR1 is SGDLS and CDR2 is YYNGEE in the germline V gene. The CDR3 is 16 residues long. The V and J ends lost 4 bases and 5 bases, in that order; junction bases with no gene match: 13. The DNA for the CDR3 is TGTGCCAGCAGCCGACAGGGTTTTGGGTTGGAAGATACGCAGTATTTT. Translation gives CASSRQGFGLEDTQYF.

The chain recombines TRBV6-5 with TRBJ2-1; a possible D gene is TRBD1 (5 bases). The CDR3 is 13 amino acids. Germline V CDR1 and CDR2: MNHEY, SVGAGI. V dropped 8 bases and J dropped 8 bases, with 16 bases sitting between them. In DNA form, the CDR3 reads TGTGCCAGCGGGGCAGACCCTAGATATGAGCAGTTCTTC. Protein product: CASGADPRYEQFF.

This chain joins TRBV14 and TRBJ2-7; no reliable D call. The V gene's germline CDR1 is SGHDN and CDR2 FVKESK. V shed 0 bases and J shed 5 bases, with 2 bases lying between them. The CDR3 has 11 amino acids. CDR3 DNA sequence: TGTGCCAGCAGCCAAGATCACGAGCAGTACTTC. Translated, it gives CASSQDHEQYF. Looking up the rest from reference TRBV14 and TRBJ2-7 gives the full variable domain: EAGVTQFPSHSVIEKGQTVTLRCDPISGHDNLYWYRRVMGKEIKFLLHFVKESKQDESGMPNNRFLAERTGGTYSTLKVQPAELEDSGVYFCASSQDHEQYFGPGTRLTVT.

V usage is TRBV7-2 and J usage is TRBJ2-5; no clear D gene. With 2 bases removed from V and 5 bases from J, the gap between germline ends came to 9 bases. CDR1 and CDR2 from the germline V gene are SGHTA and FQGNSA. The CDR3 runs to 13 residues. CDR3 loop: CASSLLFSETQYF. CDR3 DNA: TGTGCCAGCAGCTTACTTTTCTCTGAGACCCAGTACTTC.

This clone was seen once. The V and J genes are TRBV19 and TRBJ1-6; D is undetermined. Germline CDR1 is LNHDA and CDR2 is SQIVND (reference sequence). The CDR3 covers 12 residues. V shed 5 bases and J shed 5 bases, with 4 bases lying between them. The CDR3 sequence: CASSHNNSPLHF. The DNA for the CDR3 is TGTGCCAGTAGTCACAATAATTCACCCCTCCACTTT.

This clone was picked up one time. V gene TRBV6-6 combines with J gene TRBJ2-7; D is unresolved. Trimming removed 7 bases from V and 0 bases from J, with 16 bases in between. There are 15 residues in the CDR3. Germline V CDR1 and CDR2: MNHNY, SVGAGI (reference sequence). CDR3 protein: CASTLRQASSYEQYF. CDR3 nucleotides: TGTGCCAGCACTCTTAGACAAGCTTCCTCCTACGAGCAGTACTTC.

The CDR3 DNA follows: TGTGCCATCAGTCAGCTAGCGGGGAAATCCTACAATGAGCAGTTCTTC. Protein: CAISQLAGKSYNEQFF. The chain joins TRBV10-3 to TRBJ2-1; 9 nucleotides match TRBD2. CDR1 and CDR2 from the germline V gene are ENHRY and SYGVKD. With V trimmed by 5 bases and J by 1 base, 6 bases remained unmatched. The CDR3 spans 16 residues.

In this sample, this clone turned up once. The genes are TRBV28 and TRBJ2-3; 7 bases are shared with TRBD1. V lost 2 bases, J lost 4 bases, and 9 bases stayed unmatched. CDR1 MDHEN and CDR2 SYDVKM come from the germline V gene. The CDR3 has 16 amino acids. The CDR3 is CASSLMRGQVPDTQYF. In DNA, the CDR3 is TGTGCCAGCAGTTTAATGAGGGGGCAAGTCCCAGATACGCAGTATTTT.

The chain's CDR3 is CASSLDGTIYEQYF. CDR3 coding DNA: TGCGCCAGCAGCTTGGATGGGACGATCTACGAGCAGTACTTC. The chain combines TRBV5-1 with TRBJ2-7; TRBD1 or TRBD2 may be the D gene (5 bases each). This CDR3 is built from 14 residues. CDR1 SGHRS and CDR2 YFSETQ come from the germline V gene. Trimming took 0 bases from V and 3 from J, leaving 10 bases between them.